The 12 T cell receptor beta chains in this list originate from one sample, sequenced in a study of Ad26.COV2.S vaccination and SARS-CoV-2 variants. The protocol was immunoSEQ multiplex PCR, while the TCRdb copy is restricted to in-frame clones and leaves out a portion. The sample contains around 340,000 clones, 88% of which appear only once. As to treatment: over 15 received Ad26.COV2.S at low or high dose, single or two shots; 5 received placebo; per-sample allocation not given. Each sample was drawn 63 days after the first injection (of vaccine or placebo). Sequencing was performed on peripheral blood, taken in a trial of Ad26.COV2.S vaccine versus placebo. Receptors were obtained from a person between 18 and 65 years old who received the Ad26.COV2.S COVID-19 vaccine or a placebo.

The chain links TRBV7-9 to TRBJ2-7; 8 bases fit TRBD1. This CDR3 contains 17 residues. Per germline, CDR1 SEHNR and CDR2 FQNEAQ (reference sequence). Trimming at V came to 5 bases and at J to 4 bases, leaving 16 bases not matched to a gene. The CDR3 reads CASSDWDRSSIKYEQYF. As DNA, the CDR3 is TGTGCCAGCAGCGACTGGGACAGGTCTTCTATTAAGTACGAGCAGTACTTC.

This sequence joins TRBV4-2 and TRBJ1-1; D ambiguous. The CDR3 totals 15 residues. V was cut by 2 bases and J by 2 bases, with 12 bases left in between. The germline V gene encodes CDR1 LGHNA and CDR2 YNFKEQ. The CDR3 DNA sequence: TGTGCCAGCAGCCAACGCTTAGACCCAAACACTGAAGCTTTCTTT. Its protein product is CASSQRLDPNTEAFF.

The CDR3 coding sequence is TGTGCCAGCAGTTTATACGGGACGAACACTGAAGCTTTCTTT. Translation: CASSLYGTNTEAFF. The chain couples TRBV28 to TRBJ1-1, with TRBD1 as a possible D gene (5 bases). V was pared by 1 base and J by 1 base, with 7 bases between. The CDR3 sequence is 14 residues long. In germline, CDR1 is MDHEN, CDR2 SYDVKM.

This chain links TRBV19 with TRBJ1-1; D remains ambiguous. Germline V gene data show CDR1 as LNHDA and CDR2 as SQIVND (reference sequence). V was pared by 2 bases and J by 1 base, with 8 bases between. The CDR3 runs 14 residues. The CDR3 coding sequence is TGTGCCAGTAGTATAATGGGCCAGAACACTGAAGCTTTCTTT. Its protein is CASSIMGQNTEAFF.

This chain uses TRBV7-2 with TRBJ2-3, with a tentative D call TRBD2 (5 bases). V lost 3 bases to trimming and J lost 2 bases, with 9 bases between them. This CDR3 spans 14 amino acids. Germline V gene data show CDR1 as SGHTA and CDR2 as FQGNSA. The CDR3 protein is CASSFSSPTDTQYF. CDR3 bases: TGTGCCAGCAGCTTCTCTAGCCCCACAGATACGCAGTATTTT.

The rearrangement links TRBV19 to TRBJ2-2, with a tentative D call TRBD1 (6 bases). In germline, CDR1 is LNHDA, CDR2 SQIVND (reference sequence). CDR3 length: 15 residues. V lost 6 bases to trimming and J lost 2 bases, with 13 bases between them. In DNA, the CDR3 is TGTGCCAGTAGGCTGACAGGCGACAACACCGGGGAGCTGTTTTTT. As protein: CASRLTGDNTGELFF.

CDR3 coding DNA: TGTGCCAGCAGTTTGGAATTTAATCAGCCCCAGCATTTT. Amino acids: CASSLEFNQPQHF. The chain links TRBV12-3 or TRBV12-4 to TRBJ1-5, with no clear D. Trimming shortened V by 3 bases and J by 4 bases, and 7 bases separated the two germline ends. This CDR3 has 13 amino acids.

The V gene is TRBV7-3, the J gene TRBJ2-1, with 9 bases matching TRBD2. With V trimmed by 5 bases and J by 9 bases, 11 bases remained unmatched. CDR1 SGHTA and CDR2 FQGTGA come from the germline V gene. The CDR3 contains 15 residues. CDR3 DNA sequence: TGTGCCAGCAGCCCCCCCGGCGGGAGGGCCGTTGAGCAGTTCTTC. This encodes CASSPPGGRAVEQFF. Complete variable domain (other parts from reference TRBV7-3 and TRBJ2-1): GAGVSQTPSNKVTEKGKYVELRCDPISGHTALYWYRQSLGQGPEFLIYFQGTGAADDSGLPNDRFFAVRPEGSVSTLKIQRTERGDSAVYLCASSPPGGRAVEQFFGPGTRLTVL.

The chain couples TRBV7-9 to TRBJ2-5, with D maybe TRBD1 (5 bases). The CDR3 is 13 amino acids. With 8 bases removed from V and 1 base from J, the gap between germline ends came to 11 bases. Germline V gene sequence: CDR1 SEHNR, CDR2 FQNEAQ (reference sequence). This CDR3 is CASRLGVQETQYF. Here the CDR3 DNA reads TGTGCCAGCCGCCTAGGGGTCCAAGAGACCCAGTACTTC.

This clone has just one count. The chain employs TRBV13 and TRBJ2-5; D is perhaps TRBD1 (5 bases). Trimming stripped 5 bases from V and 5 bases from J, with 21 bases between. The CDR3 is 16 residues long. Germline lookup yields CDR1 PRHDT and CDR2 FYEKMQ (reference sequence). CDR3 DNA sequence: TGTGCCAGCAGCCCTAACCAAGGGGAACGATCCGAGACCCAGTACTTC. The encoded protein is CASSPNQGERSETQYF.

This rearrangement joins TRBV5-1 to TRBJ2-5, with 7 bases fitting TRBD1. CDR1 is SGHRS and CDR2 is YFSETQ in the germline V gene. The CDR3 length is 15 residues. V lost 4 bases and J lost 0; bases outside the gene matches: 6. In DNA form, the CDR3 reads TGCGCCAGCAGCGCTAGACAGGGATACCAAGAGACCCAGTACTTC. Encoded protein: CASSARQGYQETQYF. The full variable domain, completed using reference TRBV5-1 and TRBJ2-5, is KAGVTQTPRYLIKTRGQQVTLSCSPISGHRSVSWYQQTPGQGLQFLFEYFSETQRNKGNFPGRFSGRQFSNSRSEMNVSTLELGDSALYLCASSARQGYQETQYFGPGTRLLVL.

J is TRBJ2-7 and V is TRBV6-5, with D hard to call. The CDR3 runs 11 residues. CDR1 and CDR2 from the germline V gene are MNHEY and SVGAGI. The germline V and J ends were trimmed by 8 bases and 12 bases, with 17 bases remaining between them. CDR3 loop: CASAAAGPLYF. The CDR3 nucleotides are TGTGCCAGCGCGGCGGCAGGCCCGTTGTACTTC.